The next 13 T cell receptor beta chains were all read from a single sample in a study of regulatory T cells in long-lasting Graves disease. Construction of TCR beta libraries relied on iRepertoire HTBI primers and on Arm-PCR targeting CDR3 regions. TCRdb fed the multiplex PCR reads into MiXCR, producing one record per CDR3 protein. The data show over 650,000 distinct CDR3 sequences, with approximately 31% seen just once and around 40% held by the top ten. Time point in this sample: persistent/refractory GD, antithyroid drugs over 5 years with positive TRAb. From RNA extracted from PBMCs, the TCR library was made. The material sequenced was peripheral blood mononuclear cells (PBMCs), taken when the disease was refractory, from a patient treated with antithyroid drugs. These TCRs come from a female donor with Graves disease.

This clonotype was counted between two and nine times. The chain recombines TRBV28 with TRBJ1-1; 10 nucleotides match TRBD1. The CDR3 has 16 amino acids. Germline V gene data show CDR1 as MDHEN and CDR2 as SYDVKM. With V trimmed by 6 bases and J by 5 bases, 12 bases remained unmatched. The CDR3 sequence is CASRSTWTGGGTEAFF. Here the CDR3 DNA reads TGTGCCAGCAGATCAACCTGGACAGGGGGAGGGACTGAAGCTTTCTTT.

This clonotype came up many times. This chain links TRBV27 with TRBJ2-7; 10 positions match TRBD2. Trimming cost V 5 bases and J 0 bases; bases outside gene matches: 7. The germline CDR1 and CDR2 sequences are MNHEY and SMNVEV (reference sequence). There are 16 residues in the CDR3. In DNA form, the CDR3 reads TGTGCCAGCAGTCCTAGGAGGACTAGCGGCTCCTACGAGCAGTACTTC. Translation: CASSPRRTSGSYEQYF.

Concerning this clonotype itself: The junction shows a germline mismatch at one end, possibly a read error. The J gene is TRBJ1-1, the V gene TRBV28; no definite D call. Germline V gene sequence: CDR1 MDHEN, CDR2 SYDVKM. CDR3 length: 15 amino acids. The CDR3 DNA reads as TGTGCCAGCGACCCCGGACCCGCCGGGAGCACTGAAGCTTCCTTT. Its protein is CASDPGPAGSTEASF.

This chain connects TRBV15 to TRBJ1-4, with TRBD1 matching 12 bases. CDR1 and CDR2 (germline): LNHNV, YYDKDF (reference sequence). This CDR3 comprises 15 residues. The J segment lost 7 bases and the V segment lost 5 bases, leaving 5 bases of the junction unmatched. DNA of the CDR3: TGTGCCACCAGCGGGACAGGGGGCTTGGGTGAAAAACTGTTTTTT. This codes for CATSGTGGLGEKLFF.

The sample holds many counts of this clonotype. The rearrangement joins TRBV2 to TRBJ2-7; 8 bases map to TRBD2. After removal of 6 bases from V and 7 bases from J, the junction contained 11 bases not matched to a gene. The CDR3 spans 14 residues. Germline V gene sequence: CDR1 SNHLY, CDR2 FYNNEI. The CDR3 DNA reads TGTGCCAGCAGCCCCACTAGCGGCCCGGGGGAGCAGTACTTC. Its translation is CASSPTSGPGEQYF.

This chain connects TRBV30 to TRBJ1-2; no clear D gene. V dropped 4 bases and J dropped 0 bases, with 12 bases sitting between them. Germline-derived CDR1 and CDR2 are GTSNPN and SVGIG (reference sequence). The CDR3 has 14 residues. The CDR3 region has the DNA TGTGCCTGGAACCCGGGGTCAGCTAACTATGGCTACACCTTC. Its translation: CAWNPGSANYGYTF.

V is TRBV25-1 and J is TRBJ2-5; the match to TRBD1 covers 9 bases. Germline V gene lookup returns CDR1 MGHDK and CDR2 SYGVNS. The CDR3 length is 14 residues. V lost 4 bases to trimming and J lost 4 bases; unmatched junction nucleotides: 4. For the CDR3, the DNA is TGTGCCAGCAGTGTACAGGGGGCGGGAGAGACCCAGTACTTC. This encodes CASSVQGAGETQYF.

This clonotype was counted between two and nine times. The J gene is TRBJ2-3, the V gene TRBV12-3 or TRBV12-4, with TRBD2 matching 10 bases. Trimming at V came to 3 bases and at J to 5 bases, leaving 5 bases not matched to a gene. The CDR3 length is 15 residues. CDR3 sequence reads: CASSFGAGGGDTQYF. The CDR3 DNA reads TGTGCCAGCAGTTTTGGAGCGGGAGGGGGAGATACGCAGTATTTT.

The V gene is TRBV7-3, the J gene TRBJ1-6; the D is unclear. V lost 0 bases and J 6 bases, leaving 9 bases between the germline ends. This CDR3 is built from 15 residues. CDR1 and CDR2 from the germline V gene are SGHTA and FQGTGA. This chain's CDR3 is CASSLTKGSNSPLHF. In DNA, the CDR3 is TGTGCCAGCAGCTTAACGAAGGGCTCTAATTCACCCCTCCACTTT.

This clonotype was detected a few times. The chain uses TRBV6-1 and TRBJ2-7, with 8 nucleotides matching TRBD1. Germline CDR1 and CDR2: MNHNS and SASEGT. The CDR3 extends over 15 amino acids. The trim removed 10 bases at V and 1 base at J, leaving 12 bases unmatched. The CDR3 sequence is CATRQDRVISYEQYF. CDR3 in DNA: TGTGCCACCCGCCAGGACAGGGTAATTTCCTACGAGCAGTACTTC.

The chain couples TRBV6-5 to TRBJ2-7; D gene unclear. The V gene's germline CDR1 is MNHEY and CDR2 SVGAGI. The CDR3 consists of 13 residues. V lost 0 bases and J lost 7, with 10 bases in between. This CDR3 is CASSYSGTKEQYF. CDR3 nucleotide sequence: TGTGCCAGCAGTTACTCGGGCACCAAAGAGCAGTACTTC.

Many counts were recorded for this clonotype. This chain links TRBV12-3 or TRBV12-4 with TRBJ1-2; 9 bases are a match to TRBD1. The CDR3 consists of 14 residues. V lost 5 bases and J lost 7; bases outside the gene matches: 8. CDR3 bases: TGTGCCAGCAGTCCGAGGACAGGGGCGGGTGGCTACACCTTC. Translating it yields CASSPRTGAGGYTF.

This chain links TRBV9 with TRBJ2-5, with 9 bases that match TRBD2. V dropped 0 bases and J dropped 4; count of bases not matched to a gene: 7. Germline values: CDR1 SGDLS, CDR2 YYNGEE. The CDR3 contains 16 residues. CDR3 residues: CASSVGNSGSLETQYF. The DNA for the CDR3 is TGTGCCAGCAGCGTAGGGAATAGCGGGAGTTTAGAGACCCAGTACTTC.